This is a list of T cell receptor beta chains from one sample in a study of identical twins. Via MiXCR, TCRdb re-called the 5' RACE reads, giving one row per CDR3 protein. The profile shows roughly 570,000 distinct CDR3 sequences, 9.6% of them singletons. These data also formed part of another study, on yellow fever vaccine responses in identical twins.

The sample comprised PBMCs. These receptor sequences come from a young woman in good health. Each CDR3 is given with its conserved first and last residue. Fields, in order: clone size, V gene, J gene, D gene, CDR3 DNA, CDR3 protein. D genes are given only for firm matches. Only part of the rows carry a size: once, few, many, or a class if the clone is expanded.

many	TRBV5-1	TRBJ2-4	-	TGCGCCAGCAGCTTGTTGGGGTTAGGCAAAAACATTCAGTACTTC	CASSLLGLGKNIQYF
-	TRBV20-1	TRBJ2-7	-	TGCAGTGGGGAGGTGGCGGGCAACGAGCAGTACTTC	CSGEVAGNEQYF
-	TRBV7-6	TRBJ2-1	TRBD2	TGTGCCAGCAGCTTAACTAGCGGCGACAATGAGCAGTTCTTC	CASSLTSGDNEQFF
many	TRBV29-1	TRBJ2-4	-	TGCAGCGTTCCTCGGGGAATAGTAGCCAAAAACATTCAGTACTTC	CSVPRGIVAKNIQYF
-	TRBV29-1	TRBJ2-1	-	TGCAGCGTTGTCTTCGAATTTGAGCAGTTCTTC	CSVVFEFEQFF
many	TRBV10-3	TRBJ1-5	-	TGTGCCATCAGCGCTAACAGGGAAGAAGGTCAGCCCCAGCATTTT	CAISANREEGQPQHF
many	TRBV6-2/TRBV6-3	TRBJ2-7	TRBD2	TGTGCCAGCAGTTACTCGTTCGGGCAGCGGGAGAGCTCCTACGAGCAGTACTTC	CASSYSFGQRESSYEQYF
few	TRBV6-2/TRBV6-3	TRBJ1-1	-	TGTGCCAGCAGTTGGGTCCTGGGCACTGAAGCTTTCTTT	CASSWVLGTEAFF
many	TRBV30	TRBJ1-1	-	TGTGCCTGGAAAGGGGACACTGAAGCTTTCTTT	CAWKGDTEAFF
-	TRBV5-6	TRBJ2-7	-	TGTGCCAGCAGCTTGATGTTTGGGGAGCAGTACTTC	CASSLMFGEQYF
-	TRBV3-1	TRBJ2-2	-	TGTGCCAGCAGCCAAGTAAGCTTAAGGAGGACCGGGGAGCTGTTTTTT	CASSQVSLRRTGELFF
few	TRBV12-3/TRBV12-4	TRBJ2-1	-	TGTGCCAGCAGTTTGGGTAGGGCTTACAATGAGCAGTTCTTC	CASSLGRAYNEQFF
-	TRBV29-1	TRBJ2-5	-	TGCAGCGTTGCGGGCCATGCCGAACGGGGAGAGACCCAGTACTTC	CSVAGHAERGETQYF
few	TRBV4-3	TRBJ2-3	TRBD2	TGCGCCAGCAGCCAATATACGGCCACTAGCGGGTATTTCGGCACAGATACGCAGTATTTT	CASSQYTATSGYFGTDTQYF
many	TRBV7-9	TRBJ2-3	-	TGTGCCAGCAGCCTAGACGGGGGGCTTACGCAGTATTTT	CASSLDGGLTQYF
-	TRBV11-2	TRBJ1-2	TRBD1	TGTGCCAGCAGCCCGCACGGACAGGGGCCATTGGGTGGCTACACCTTC	CASSPHGQGPLGGYTF
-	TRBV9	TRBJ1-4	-	TGTGCCAGCAGCGTTTCCGGGACCGAGGAAAAACTGTTTTTT	CASSVSGTEEKLFF
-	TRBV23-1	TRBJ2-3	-	TGCGCCAGCAGTCAATCGGGCGGGGCCGATACGCAGTATTTT	CASSQSGGADTQYF
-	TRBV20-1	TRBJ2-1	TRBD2	TGCTGTGCTAGTGCCCGTAGCGGGAGCTCCTACAATGAGCAGTTCTTC	CCASARSGSSYNEQFF
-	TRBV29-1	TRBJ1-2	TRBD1	TGCAGCGTTGACCCCGGGACAGGGAGTTCGGTAAACTATGGCTACACCTTC	CSVDPGTGSSVNYGYTF
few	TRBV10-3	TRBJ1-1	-	TGTGCCATCAGTGGTCGAGGAGGGACGATGAACACTGAAGCTTTCTTT	CAISGRGGTMNTEAFF
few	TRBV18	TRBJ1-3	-	TGTGCCAGCTCACCAACGGGGATCTCTGGAAACACCATATATTTT	CASSPTGISGNTIYF
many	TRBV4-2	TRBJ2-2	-	TGTGCCAGCAGCCAAGATGTGGCGGGGTCGAACACCGGGGAGCTGTTTTTT	CASSQDVAGSNTGELFF
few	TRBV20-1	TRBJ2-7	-	TGCAGTGCTAGAGATGTGAACACCCAGTACGAGCAGTACTTC	CSARDVNTQYEQYF
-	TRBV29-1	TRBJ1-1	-	TGCAGCGTTCTAAAGGGACAATTGAACACTGAAGCTTTCTTT	CSVLKGQLNTEAFF
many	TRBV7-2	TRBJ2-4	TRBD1	TGTGCCAGCAGCCCTGGCAGGGGGAAAAACATTCAGTACTTC	CASSPGRGKNIQYF
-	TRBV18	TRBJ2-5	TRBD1	TGTGCCAGCTCACCCAATACAGGGGCCATCCAAGAGACCCAGTACTTC	CASSPNTGAIQETQYF
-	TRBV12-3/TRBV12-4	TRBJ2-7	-	TGTGCCAGCAGTTTAGCGCCCCCGGGCCCGAGCTCCTACGAGCAGTACTTC	CASSLAPPGPSSYEQYF
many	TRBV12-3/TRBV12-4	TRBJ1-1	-	TGTGCCAGCAGTTTGTCAGGGTCTAACACTGAAGCTTTCTTT	CASSLSGSNTEAFF
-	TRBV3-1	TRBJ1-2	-	TGTGCCAGCAGCCAAGATGGCAACAGGGGCTACACCTTC	CASSQDGNRGYTF
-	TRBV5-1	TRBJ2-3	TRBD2	TGCGCCAGCAGGAATAGCGGGGGCTTCGATACGCAGTATTTT	CASRNSGGFDTQYF
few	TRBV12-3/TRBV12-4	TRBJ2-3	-	TGTGCCAGCAGGGCAGATGGAACCACAGATACGCAGTATTTT	CASRADGTTDTQYF
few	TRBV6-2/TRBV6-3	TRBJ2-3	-	TGTGCCAGCGCGGCCGGAAACACAGATACGCAGTATTTT	CASAAGNTDTQYF
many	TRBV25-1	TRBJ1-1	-	TGTGCCACCCGTGGGGGCATTGGGAACACTGAAGCTTTCTTT	CATRGGIGNTEAFF
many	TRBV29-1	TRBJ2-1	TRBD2	TGCAGCGTCGGGACGGACCGGACTAGCGTCTACAATGAGCAGTTCTTC	CSVGTDRTSVYNEQFF
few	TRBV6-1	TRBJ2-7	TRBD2	TGTGCCAGCAGTACATCCCCGGGACTAGCCGGTCGCGAGCAGTACTTC	CASSTSPGLAGREQYF
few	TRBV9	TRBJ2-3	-	TGTGCCAGCAGCAGACACAGGGCAGAATCAGATACGCAGTATTTT	CASSRHRAESDTQYF
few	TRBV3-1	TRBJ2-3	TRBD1	TGTGCCAGCAGCCAAGCGGGGACAGGGCGCGGAGACACAGATACGCAGTATTTT	CASSQAGTGRGDTDTQYF
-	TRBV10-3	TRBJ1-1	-	TGTGCCATCAGTGAGGACAAGAACACTGAAGCTTTCTTT	CAISEDKNTEAFF
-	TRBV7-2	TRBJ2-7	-	TGTGCCAGCAGCCGAGCCGTGGCCTACGAGCAGTACTTC	CASSRAVAYEQYF
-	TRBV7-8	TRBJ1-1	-	TGTGCCAGCAGCCCCCGTATGTGGAACACTGAAGCTTTCTTT	CASSPRMWNTEAFF
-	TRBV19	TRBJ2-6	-	TGTGCCAGTAGCGCTACAGGGTCAGGGGCCAACGTCCTGACTTTC	CASSATGSGANVLTF
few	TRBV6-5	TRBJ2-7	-	TGTGCCAGCAGTTACTCGACAGGTTTAAGCTACGAGCAGTACTTC	CASSYSTGLSYEQYF